Presented here are 15 T cell receptor beta chains from one specimen sequenced in a study of blood T cell repertoires in COVID-19. Produced via immunoSEQ multiplex PCR; TCRdb's table is partial and in-frame only. The sample consists of about 250,000 clones, about 93% of them appearing once. The sequenced sample was PBMCs or T cells enriched from blood (not recorded which). These receptors were obtained from a woman in her late teens or twenties who had recovered from COVID-19.

The chain has TRBV11-3 and TRBJ1-1; D is unresolved. From germline, CDR1 is SGHNT and CDR2 YENEEA. The V gene lost 2 bases and the J gene lost 1 base, with 8 bases spanning the gap. CDR3 length equals 14 residues. The CDR3 coding sequence is TGTGCCAGCAGCTTATCGGTCGGGAACACTGAAGCTTTCTTT. It codes for CASSLSVGNTEAFF.

The J gene is TRBJ1-2, the V gene TRBV5-4; TRBD1 agrees at 11 bases. The CDR3 spans 16 residues. V trimming: 4 bases; J trimming: 5 bases; junction bases outside the gene matches: 10. The germline gives CDR1 SGHNT, CDR2 YYREEE (reference sequence). CDR3 region: CASSPPGQGALYGYTF. The CDR3 DNA reads TGTGCCAGCAGCCCCCCAGGACAGGGGGCTCTTTATGGCTACACCTTC.

V is TRBV5-6 and J is TRBJ1-2; possible D gene TRBD1, 5 bases. Germline lookup yields CDR1 SGHDT and CDR2 YYEEEE. The CDR3 sequence is 17 residues long. V lost 0 bases, J lost 4 bases, and 19 bases lay in between. The CDR3 DNA reads as TGTGCCAGCAGCTTGGATGTCAGGGAAGTGCACGCCTATGGCTACACCTTC. Protein product: CASSLDVREVHAYGYTF. The full variable domain, rest sourced from reference TRBV5-6 and TRBJ1-2, is DAGVTQSPTHLIKTRGQQVTLRCSPKSGHDTVSWYQQALGQGPQFIFQYYEEEERQRGNFPDRFSGHQFPNYSSELNVNALLLGDSALYLCASSLDVREVHAYGYTFGSGTRLTVV.

This chain links TRBV3-1 (or the pseudogene TRBV3-2) with TRBJ1-1; D gene ambiguous. CDR3 length: 14 residues. V shed 4 bases and J shed 0 bases, with 9 bases lying between them. Per germline, CDR1 LGHDT and CDR2 YNNKEL (reference sequence). CDR3 nucleotide sequence: TGTGCCAGCAGCCGTCACTCGGTGAACACTGAAGCTTTCTTT. Amino acid sequence: CASSRHSVNTEAFF.

The V call is TRBV19, the J call TRBJ1-2; 7 nucleotides line up with TRBD1. V shed 4 bases, J shed 3 bases, and the junction held 2 bases outside the gene matches. The germline V gene encodes CDR1 LNHDA and CDR2 SQIVND (reference sequence). The CDR3 is 13 residues long. CDR3 DNA: TGTGCCAGTAGTAGCGACAGGGACTATGGCTACACCTTC. It translates to CASSSDRDYGYTF. The full variable domain, in which reference TRBV19 and TRBJ1-2 provide the parts outside the CDR3, is DGGITQSPKYLFRKEGQNVTLSCEQNLNHDAMYWYRQDPGQGLRLIYYSQIVNDFQKGDIAEGYSVSREKKESFPLTVTSAQKNPTAFYLCASSSDRDYGYTFGSGTRLTVV.

V usage is TRBV20-1 and J usage is TRBJ1-6; D is ambiguous. The ends were cut back, 3 bases at V and 8 bases at J, with 5 bases in the middle. Germline values: CDR1 DFQATT, CDR2 SNEGSKA (reference sequence). The CDR3 is 11 residues long. The DNA for the CDR3 is TGCAGTGCTAGGCGGGATTCACCCCTCCACTTT. It encodes CSARRDSPLHF.

V gene TRBV7-3 combines with J gene TRBJ2-7, with 7 bases that match TRBD1. V lost 5 bases to trimming and J lost 0 bases; unmatched junction nucleotides: 7. The CDR3 is made up of 15 amino acids. Looked up from germline, CDR1 is SGHTA and CDR2 is FQGTGA. The CDR3 DNA reads TGTGCCAGCAGCATGTCCGGGACAGCCTCCTACGAGCAGTACTTC. It translates to CASSMSGTASYEQYF.

V gene TRBV29-1 combines with J gene TRBJ2-7; 11 nucleotides match TRBD2. Germline V CDR1 and CDR2: SQVTM, ANQGSEA. CDR3 size: 15 residues. Trimming removed 6 bases from V and 3 bases from J; junction bases left unmatched: 10. The CDR3 region has the DNA TGCAGCGTCCAATCTGGGGGGACTAGCGGCTACGAGCAGTACTTC. Translating gives CSVQSGGTSGYEQYF.

The chain links TRBV24-1 to TRBJ2-3, with 7 bases matching TRBD1. Germline CDR1 reads KGHDR; CDR2 reads SFDVKD. Unmatched junction bases numbered 3, after V lost 9 bases and J lost 1 base. The CDR3 is 13 residues long. The CDR3 DNA sequence: TGTGCCACCGAGGGGACAGGCACAGATACGCAGTATTTT. Encoded protein: CATEGTGTDTQYF.

This clone was observed a single time. This chain uses TRBV27 with TRBJ2-1; D is possibly TRBD2 (5 bases). Germline CDR1 MNHEY, CDR2 SMNVEV (reference sequence). The ends were cut back, 5 bases at V and 5 bases at J, with 13 bases in the middle. The CDR3 loop spans 14 amino acids. CDR3 in DNA: TGTGCCAGCAGTCATCAGACTATCAACAATGAGCAGTTCTTC. The encoded protein is CASSHQTINNEQFF.

The J gene is TRBJ1-2, the V gene TRBV5-1, with a weak D call TRBD1 (5 bases). This CDR3 has 15 residues. CDR1 is SGHRS and CDR2 is YFSETQ in the germline V gene. V gave up 1 base and J gave up 5 bases, with 15 bases separating them. The CDR3 loop reads CASSLKTAPLYGYTF. The CDR3 DNA reads TGCGCCAGCAGCTTGAAGACAGCCCCCTTATATGGCTACACCTTC.

The J gene is TRBJ2-5, the V gene TRBV9, with D maybe TRBD2 (5 bases). CDR1 SGDLS and CDR2 YYNGEE come from the germline V gene. With 7 bases removed from V and 3 bases from J, the gap between germline ends came to 16 bases. This CDR3 region has 14 residues. CDR3 sequence: CASSSRGVEETQYF. The CDR3 nucleotides are TGTGCCAGCTCGTCACGGGGAGTGGAAGAGACCCAGTACTTC.

V and J are TRBV7-9 and TRBJ2-2; a possible D gene is TRBD2 (5 bases). The germline gives CDR1 SEHNR, CDR2 FQNEAQ (reference sequence). Trimming removed 5 bases from V and 3 bases from J, with 13 bases in between. The CDR3 spans 15 residues. The CDR3 nucleotides are TGTGCCAGCAGCCCGACCGGGAAGTACACCGGGGAGCTGTTTTTT. Residues: CASSPTGKYTGELFF.

With respect to this clone: The junction does not match germline at one end; this may be a read error. The chain employs TRBV9 and TRBJ2-1; D is undetermined. Germline values: CDR1 SGDLS, CDR2 YYNGEE. There are 16 residues in the CDR3. The CDR3 bases are TGTGCCAGCAGCGCTCATGCCACAGATACCTACAAAGAGCAGTTCTTC. Translation: CASSAHATDTYKEQFF.

This chain links TRBV5-1 with TRBJ1-2, with 10 bases identical to TRBD1. The ends lost 2 bases at V and 3 bases at J; junction bases unmatched: 16. The CDR3 covers 19 residues. Germline values: CDR1 SGHRS, CDR2 YFSETQ. CDR3 in DNA: TGCGCCAGCAGCTTCGGGATAAGGACAGGGGGTGAGTCGGACTATGGCTACACCTTC. This sequence encodes CASSFGIRTGGESDYGYTF.